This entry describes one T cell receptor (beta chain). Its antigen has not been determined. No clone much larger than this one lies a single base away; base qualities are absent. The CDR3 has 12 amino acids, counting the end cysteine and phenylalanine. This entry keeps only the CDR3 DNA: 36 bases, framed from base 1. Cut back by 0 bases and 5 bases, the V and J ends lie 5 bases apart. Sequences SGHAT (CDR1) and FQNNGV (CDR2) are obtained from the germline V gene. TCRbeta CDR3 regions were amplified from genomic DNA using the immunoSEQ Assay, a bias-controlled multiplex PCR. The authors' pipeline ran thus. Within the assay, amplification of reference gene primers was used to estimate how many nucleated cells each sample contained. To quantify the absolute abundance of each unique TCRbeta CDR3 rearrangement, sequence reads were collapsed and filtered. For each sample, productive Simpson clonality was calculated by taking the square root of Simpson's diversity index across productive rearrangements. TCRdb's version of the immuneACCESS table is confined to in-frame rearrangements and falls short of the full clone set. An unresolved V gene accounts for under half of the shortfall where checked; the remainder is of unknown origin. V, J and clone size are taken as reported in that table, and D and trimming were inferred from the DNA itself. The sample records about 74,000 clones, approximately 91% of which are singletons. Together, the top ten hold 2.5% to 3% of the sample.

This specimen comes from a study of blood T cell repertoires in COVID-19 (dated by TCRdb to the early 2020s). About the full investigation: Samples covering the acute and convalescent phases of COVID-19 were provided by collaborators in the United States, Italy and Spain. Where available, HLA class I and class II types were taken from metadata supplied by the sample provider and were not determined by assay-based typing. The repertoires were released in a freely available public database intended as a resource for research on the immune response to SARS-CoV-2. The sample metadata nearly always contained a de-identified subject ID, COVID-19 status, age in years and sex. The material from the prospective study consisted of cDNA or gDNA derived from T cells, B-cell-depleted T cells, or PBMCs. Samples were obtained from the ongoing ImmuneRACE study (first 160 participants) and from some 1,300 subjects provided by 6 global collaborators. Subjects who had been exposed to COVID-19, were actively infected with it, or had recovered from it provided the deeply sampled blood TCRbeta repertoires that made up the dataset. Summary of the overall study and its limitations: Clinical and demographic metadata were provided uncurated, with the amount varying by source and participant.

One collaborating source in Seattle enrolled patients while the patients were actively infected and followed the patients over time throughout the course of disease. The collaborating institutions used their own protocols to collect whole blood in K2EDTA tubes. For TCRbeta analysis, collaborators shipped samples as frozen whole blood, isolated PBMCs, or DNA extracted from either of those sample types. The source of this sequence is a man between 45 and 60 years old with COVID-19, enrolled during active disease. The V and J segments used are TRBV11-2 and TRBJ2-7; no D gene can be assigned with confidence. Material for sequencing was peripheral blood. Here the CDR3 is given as CASSLDWHEQYF. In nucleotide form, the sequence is TGTGCCAGCAGCTTAGATTGGCACGAGCAGTACTTC.